This passage covers 25 T cell receptor beta chains from one sample sequenced in a study of cytomegalovirus exposure and HLA in healthy donors. In the PCR, 60 Vbeta and 13 Jbeta primers were used. The repertoire was sequenced with immunoSEQ multiplex PCR; TCRdb's copy has only in-frame clones and lacks some. The sample carries about 160,000 clones, 80% to 85% recorded once. Source material: PBMCs. These receptors originate from a man aged 25 to 40 in good health and CMV-seronegative.

V and J are TRBV7-9 and TRBJ1-2; maybe TRBD1 (6 bases). The germline V gene has CDR1 SEHNR and CDR2 FQNEAQ (reference sequence). CDR3 length equals 13 residues. V lost 5 bases and J 2 bases, leaving 9 bases between the germline ends. CDR3 in DNA: TGTGCCAGCAGCCCACAGGGAAACTATGGCTACACCTTC. Residues: CASSPQGNYGYTF.

The rearrangement joins TRBV15 to TRBJ2-1; 9 nucleotides line up with TRBD1. V shed 0 bases and J 5 bases; nucleotides not matched to a gene: 5. The germline gives CDR1 LNHNV, CDR2 YYDKDF (reference sequence). CDR3 length equals 16 residues. CDR3 amino acids: CATSRDDRGVDNEQFF. CDR3 nucleotide sequence: TGTGCCACCAGCAGAGACGACAGGGGGGTTGACAATGAGCAGTTCTTC.

The chain's CDR3 is CASSPYRGAAETQYF. In DNA form, the CDR3 reads TGTGCCAGTAGTCCCTACAGGGGCGCGGCGGAGACCCAGTACTTC. The J gene is TRBJ2-5, the V gene TRBV19; 7 bases line up with TRBD1. The CDR3 covers 15 residues. V shed 5 bases and J 5 bases; nucleotides not matched to a gene: 11. Germline lookup yields CDR1 LNHDA and CDR2 SQIVND (reference sequence).

This clone was counted between two and nine times. The chain carries TRBV6-5 and TRBJ2-5; D remains unclear. Trimming removed 2 bases at V and 1 base at J, with 5 bases between. Germline CDR1 reads MNHEY; CDR2 reads SVGAGI. This CDR3 is 13 amino acids long. DNA of the CDR3: TGTGCCAGCAGTTACGAAGCCCAAGAGACCCAGTACTTC. Translation: CASSYEAQETQYF.

The rearrangement uses TRBV6-5 and TRBJ2-5; no clear D. Germline-derived CDR1 and CDR2 are MNHEY and SVGAGI. CDR3 length: 13 amino acids. V lost 6 bases and J lost 1, with 9 bases in between. The CDR3 protein is CASRAVSQETQYF. The CDR3 DNA is TGTGCCAGCAGGGCAGTATCCCAAGAGACCCAGTACTTC.

This clone was detected once. V and J are TRBV11-3 and TRBJ2-7; a weak D match, TRBD1 (5 bases). Germline V gene lookup returns CDR1 SGHNT and CDR2 YENEEA. This CDR3 contains 14 residues. Trimming stripped 5 bases from V and 0 bases from J, with 11 bases between. CDR3 sequence: CASSLQESSYEQYF. In nucleotides, the CDR3 is TGTGCCAGCAGCCTACAGGAGAGCTCCTACGAGCAGTACTTC.

The rearrangement joins TRBV5-1 to TRBJ2-7; 9 bases fit TRBD1. CDR1 SGHRS and CDR2 YFSETQ come from the germline V gene. With V trimmed by 4 bases and J by 2 bases, 7 bases remained unmatched. This CDR3 region has 15 residues. CDR3 sequence reads: CASSIGTGRAYEQYF. The CDR3 DNA reads TGCGCCAGCAGCATAGGGACAGGGCGGGCCTACGAGCAGTACTTC.

This clone was seen more than once but under ten times. The J gene is TRBJ1-2, the V gene TRBV4-2; D is uncertain. Germline loops: CDR1 LGHNA, CDR2 YNFKEQ. V lost 1 base and J 5 bases, leaving 5 bases between the germline ends. The CDR3 loop spans 12 amino acids. DNA of the CDR3: TGTGCCAGCAGCCAAGTTCAATATGGCTACACCTTC. This sequence encodes CASSQVQYGYTF.

In this sample, this clone turned up a few times. V and J are TRBV5-1 and TRBJ2-1; a possible D gene is TRBD1 (7 bases). CDR3 length: 15 amino acids. V shed 4 bases and J shed 2 bases, with 13 bases lying between them. Germline values: CDR1 SGHRS, CDR2 YFSETQ. The CDR3 region is CASSPEGAAYNEQFF. CDR3 in DNA: TGCGCCAGCAGCCCGGAGGGGGCGGCCTACAATGAGCAGTTCTTC.

This clone was seen a handful of times. The V gene is TRBV7-2, the J gene TRBJ2-3; 8 bases fit TRBD2. This CDR3 region has 15 residues. Germline CDR1 reads SGHTA; CDR2 reads FQGNSA. J was trimmed by 1 base and V by 2 bases; bases with no gene match: 2. The CDR3 bases are TGTGCCAGCAGCTTAATCGGGAGGGGCACAGATACGCAGTATTTT. Protein sequence: CASSLIGRGTDTQYF. Variable domain in full (rest from reference TRBV7-2 and TRBJ2-3): GAGVSQSPSNKVTEKGKDVELRCDPISGHTALYWYRQSLGQGLEFLIYFQGNSAPDKSGLPSDRFSAERTGGSVSTLTIQRTQQEDSAVYLCASSLIGRGTDTQYFGPGTRLTVL.

The chain employs TRBV5-4 and TRBJ1-2; D ambiguous. V was trimmed by 3 bases and J by 2 bases, leaving 26 bases between them. Germline V gene data show CDR1 as SGHNT and CDR2 as YYREEE (reference sequence). The CDR3 runs 19 residues. The DNA of the CDR3 is TGTGCCAGCAGCTCGGAATTTTACGAGTCGGTAGGAGCCAACTATGGCTACACCTTC. Translation gives CASSSEFYESVGANYGYTF.

This sequence joins TRBV28 and TRBJ1-5, with TRBD1 matching 7 bases. Per the germline V gene, CDR1 is MDHEN and CDR2 is SYDVKM. The CDR3 loop spans 15 amino acids. The V and J ends lost 2 bases and 7 bases, in that order; junction bases with no gene match: 8. The CDR3 loop is CASSLGRQGQQPQHF. DNA for the CDR3: TGTGCCAGCAGTTTAGGGAGACAGGGTCAACAGCCCCAGCATTTT.

This sequence joins TRBV6-6 and TRBJ1-2, with 9 bases fitting TRBD1. This CDR3 comprises 15 residues. V was clipped by 5 bases and J by 4 bases; unmatched bases: 8. Germline V gene data show CDR1 as MNHNY and CDR2 as SVGAGI (reference sequence). This CDR3 reads CASSHRDRELYGYTF. CDR3 DNA: TGTGCCAGCAGTCACCGGGACAGGGAGCTCTATGGCTACACCTTC.

V is TRBV4-1 and J is TRBJ2-1; D may be TRBD1 (5 bases). The CDR3 covers 15 residues. Trimming left V 5 bases short and J 3 bases short, with 14 bases between. CDR1 MGHRA and CDR2 YSYEKL come from the germline V gene. In DNA, the CDR3 is TGCGCCAGCAGCGAAGCAGGGTTAGTCTACAATGAGCAGTTCTTC. This translates into CASSEAGLVYNEQFF.

The V call is TRBV5-1, the J call TRBJ1-2; 7 bases agree with TRBD1. This CDR3 comprises 15 residues. Germline trimming cut 0 bases from V and 4 bases from J; bases unmatched to any gene: 6. From germline, CDR1 is SGHRS and CDR2 YFSETQ. CDR3: CASSLGGQDVYGYTF. CDR3 bases: TGCGCCAGCAGCTTGGGCGGACAGGACGTCTATGGCTACACCTTC.

This chain links TRBV5-4 with TRBJ2-7; 7 nucleotides match TRBD2. The germline CDR1 and CDR2 sequences are SGHNT and YYREEE (reference sequence). CDR3 length equals 15 residues. Trimming took 2 bases from V and 5 from J; bases not matched to a gene: 10. The CDR3 region has the DNA TGTGCCAGCAGCTTACAAGGGACTACTTACCACGAGCAGTACTTC. Its translation: CASSLQGTTYHEQYF. The full variable domain, completed using reference TRBV5-4 and TRBJ2-7, is ETGVTQSPTHLIKTRGQQVTLRCSSQSGHNTVSWYQQALGQGPQFIFQYYREEENGRGNFPPRFSGLQFPNYSSELNVNALELDDSALYLCASSLQGTTYHEQYFGPGTRLTVT.

The chain links TRBV18 to TRBJ2-3; 11 bases match TRBD2. The CDR3 has 16 residues. The trim removed 5 bases at V and 2 bases at J, leaving 6 bases unmatched. The V gene's germline CDR1 is KGHSH and CDR2 LQKENI. CDR3 sequence: CASSSIAGGSTDTQYF. Here the CDR3 DNA reads TGTGCCAGCTCATCGATAGCGGGGGGGTCCACAGATACGCAGTATTTT.

The sample holds a few counts of this clone. This rearrangement joins TRBV11-2 to TRBJ2-7; 9 bases are shared with TRBD1. V lost 0 bases and J lost 4; bases outside the gene matches: 1. In germline, CDR1 is SGHAT, CDR2 FQNNGV. CDR3 size: 14 residues. CDR3 DNA sequence: TGTGCCAGCAGCTTAGATGACAGGGGGTACGAGCAGTACTTC. Translating it yields CASSLDDRGYEQYF. Variable domain in full (rest from reference TRBV11-2 and TRBJ2-7): EAGVAQSPRYKIIEKRQSVAFWCNPISGHATLYWYQQILGQGPKLLIQFQNNGVVDDSQLPKDRFSAERLKGVDSTLKIQPAKLEDSAVYLCASSLDDRGYEQYFGPGTRLTVT.

This sequence joins TRBV19 and TRBJ1-5, with D maybe TRBD1 (5 bases). The CDR3 length is 15 residues. V lost 3 bases to trimming and J lost 2 bases, with 11 bases between them. CDR1 and CDR2 from the germline V gene are LNHDA and SQIVND (reference sequence). CDR3 coding DNA: TGTGCCAGTAGTATGGTGGTAGGGGGCAATCAGCCCCAGCATTTT. It encodes CASSMVVGGNQPQHF.

The chain uses TRBV6-1 and TRBJ1-4; TRBD1 aligns across 10 bases. Trimming cost V 6 bases and J 8 bases; bases outside gene matches: 6. The CDR3 covers 14 residues. The germline gives CDR1 MNHNS, CDR2 SASEGT. The CDR3 region is CASRTGTGAEKLFF. In DNA form, the CDR3 reads TGTGCCAGCAGGACCGGGACAGGGGCCGAAAAACTGTTTTTT.

V gene TRBV7-8 combines with J gene TRBJ2-3; 10 nucleotides line up with TRBD2. The germline V gene encodes CDR1 SGHVS and CDR2 FQNEAQ. This CDR3 comprises 17 residues. The trim removed 7 bases at V and 1 base at J, leaving 11 bases unmatched. In nucleotides, the CDR3 is TGTGCCAGCACCGTCACACTAAGCGGGAGGGGCACAGATACGCAGTATTTT. This translates into CASTVTLSGRGTDTQYF.

The rearrangement uses TRBV27 and TRBJ2-7, with D perhaps TRBD2 (7 bases). V shed 10 bases and J shed 2 bases, with 24 bases lying between them. CDR3 length: 16 residues. The germline gives CDR1 MNHEY, CDR2 SMNVEV (reference sequence). In nucleotides, the CDR3 is TGTGCCACCATCGACCTCTTTGGGGGGGCCCCCTACGAGCAGTACTTC. As protein: CATIDLFGGAPYEQYF.

A few counts support this clone. J is TRBJ2-5 and V is TRBV2; the match to TRBD2 covers 7 bases. Germline V gives CDR1 SNHLY, CDR2 FYNNEI. V lost 8 bases to trimming and J lost 2 bases; unmatched junction nucleotides: 5. This CDR3 region has 13 residues. DNA of the CDR3: TGTGCCAGCCAGCGGGACCGTCAAGAGACCCAGTACTTC. This sequence encodes CASQRDRQETQYF.

The V call is TRBV12-5, the J call TRBJ2-7; 12 nucleotides match TRBD2. The CDR3 is 15 amino acids. The ends lost 4 bases at V and 2 bases at J; junction bases unmatched: 3. In germline, CDR1 is LGHNT, CDR2 FRNRAP. The DNA of the CDR3 is TGTGCTAGTGGTTCTCGGACTAGCGGGACCTACGAGCAGTACTTC. Translated, it gives CASGSRTSGTYEQYF.

The chain links TRBV5-6 to TRBJ1-2, with 10 bases fitting TRBD1. The CDR3 is 16 residues long. The ends lost 4 bases at V and 5 bases at J; junction bases unmatched: 11. Germline V gene lookup returns CDR1 SGHDT and CDR2 YYEEEE. CDR3 residues: CASSRRDRGLNYGYTF. The CDR3 DNA is TGTGCCAGCAGCCGCCGGGACAGGGGTTTAAATTATGGCTACACCTTC.